This entry lists 19 T cell receptor beta chains sequenced from one sample in a study of Siglec-9 on CD8 T cells in melanoma. The repertoire was sequenced with immunoSEQ multiplex PCR; TCRdb's copy has only in-frame clones and lacks some. The table has 30,000 or so clones, more than 80% seen once. Sample: Siglec-9- CD8+ T cells sorted from blood. Source of these receptors: a human donor in good health.

The chain has TRBV12-5 and TRBJ1-1; a weak D match, TRBD1 (5 bases). There are 12 residues in the CDR3. The V gene lost 3 bases and the J gene lost 6 bases, with 8 bases spanning the gap. The germline CDR1 and CDR2 sequences are LGHNT and FRNRAP. CDR3 residues: CASGFRGAEAFF. The CDR3 bases are TGTGCTAGTGGTTTCAGAGGGGCTGAAGCTTTCTTT. The whole variable domain, filled in from reference TRBV12-5 and TRBJ1-1, reads DARVTQTPRHKVTEMGQEVTMRCQPILGHNTVFWYRQTMMQGLELLAYFRNRAPLDDSGMPKDRFSAEMPDATLATLKIQPSEPRDSAVYFCASGFRGAEAFFGQGTRLTVV.

The chain links TRBV9 to TRBJ2-3; TRBD2 aligns across 8 bases. The germline gives CDR1 SGDLS, CDR2 YYNGEE. The CDR3 covers 16 residues. The junction had 6 bases not matched to a gene; V was cut back by 3 bases and J by 0 bases. Here the CDR3 reads CASSDTSGISTDTQYF. In DNA, the CDR3 is TGTGCCAGCAGCGATACTAGCGGAATTAGCACAGATACGCAGTATTTT. The variable domain in full, with the rest retrieved from reference TRBV9 and TRBJ2-3, is DSGVTQTPKHLITATGQRVTLRCSPRSGDLSVYWYQQSLDQGLQFLIQYYNGEERAKGNILERFSAQQFPDLHSELNLSSLELGDSALYFCASSDTSGISTDTQYFGPGTRLTVL.

The chain joins TRBV27 to TRBJ2-3, with 14 bases that match TRBD2. Germline V gene lookup returns CDR1 MNHEY and CDR2 SMNVEV (reference sequence). The CDR3 runs 16 residues. Trimming took 3 bases from V and 5 from J; bases not matched to a gene: 4. The DNA for the CDR3 is TGTGCCAGCAGTTTCGGACTAGCGGGAGGCATAGATACGCAGTATTTT. Its translation is CASSFGLAGGIDTQYF.

This chain joins TRBV11-2 and TRBJ1-4, with D maybe TRBD1 (5 bases). CDR3 length equals 15 residues. V was pared by 5 bases and J by 2 bases, with 12 bases between. Germline-derived CDR1 and CDR2 are SGHAT and FQNNGV. This chain's CDR3 is CASSLFGATNEKLFF. The DNA of the CDR3 is TGTGCCAGCAGCCTCTTCGGGGCTACTAATGAAAAACTGTTTTTT.

The rearrangement uses TRBV11-2 and TRBJ2-7; 7 bases fit TRBD1. With V trimmed by 1 base and J by 3 bases, 3 bases remained unmatched. The CDR3 sequence is 14 residues long. From germline, CDR1 is SGHAT and CDR2 FQNNGV. CDR3 sequence reads: CASSLVGTVYEQYV. DNA of the CDR3: TGTGCCAGCAGCTTAGTTGGGACAGTCTACGAGCAGTACGTC.

This rearrangement joins TRBV9 to TRBJ2-7; D may be TRBD2 (6 bases). The CDR3 has 13 residues. Trimming stripped 7 bases from V and 2 bases from J, with 13 bases between. Germline V CDR1 and CDR2: SGDLS, YYNGEE. The CDR3 coding sequence is TGTGCCAGCGGAGGGCAGGGCCCCTACGAGCAGTACTTC. Translating gives CASGGQGPYEQYF. Full variable domain (rest looked up from reference TRBV9 and TRBJ2-7): DSGVTQTPKHLITATGQRVTLRCSPRSGDLSVYWYQQSLDQGLQFLIQYYNGEERAKGNILERFSAQQFPDLHSELNLSSLELGDSALYFCASGGQGPYEQYFGPGTRLTVT.

V gene TRBV28 combines with J gene TRBJ2-3, with 7 bases that match TRBD1. V lost 8 bases and J lost 6; bases outside the gene matches: 14. From germline, CDR1 is MDHEN and CDR2 SYDVKM. CDR3 length: 15 residues. The CDR3 loop is CASDYRAGGWDTQYF. As DNA, the CDR3 is TGTGCCAGCGACTATCGAGCAGGGGGATGGGATACGCAGTATTTT.

The chain carries TRBV5-6 and TRBJ1-3; no clear D. The V end was cut by 4 bases, the J end by 4 bases, with 18 bases between. The V gene's germline CDR1 is SGHDT and CDR2 YYEEEE. The length of the CDR3 is 16 residues. The CDR3 reads CASSPPAYNSGNTIYF. The DNA for the CDR3 is TGTGCCAGCAGCCCCCCCGCTTATAACTCCGGAAACACCATATATTTT.

Only a few counts were recorded for this clone. The CDR3 DNA reads as TGTGCCACTGGGACTAGCCACAATGAGCAGTTCTTC. As protein: CATGTSHNEQFF. The V gene is TRBV19, the J gene TRBJ2-1; 9 nucleotides align to TRBD2. J was trimmed by 5 bases and V by 10 bases; bases with no gene match: 3. This CDR3 has 12 residues. Germline assignment: CDR1 LNHDA and CDR2 SQIVND (reference sequence). Using reference TRBV19 and TRBJ2-1 for the parts outside the CDR3, the full variable domain is DGGITQSPKYLFRKEGQNVTLSCEQNLNHDAMYWYRQDPGQGLRLIYYSQIVNDFQKGDIAEGYSVSREKKESFPLTVTSAQKNPTAFYLCATGTSHNEQFFGPGTRLTVL.

This sequence joins TRBV28 and TRBJ2-5; a weak D match, TRBD1 (5 bases). The CDR3 has 14 amino acids. V was shortened by 5 bases and J by 5 bases, with 15 bases between the two germline ends. Germline loops: CDR1 MDHEN, CDR2 SYDVKM. CDR3 in amino acids: CASSLRVSLETQYF. The CDR3 nucleotides read TGTGCCAGCAGTCTCAGGGTGTCTTTGGAGACCCAGTACTTC.

This clone has a handful of counts. Distinct nucleotide sequences in the sample also encode this CDR3. The chain carries TRBV2 and TRBJ2-1; the D is unclear. Germline CDR1 SNHLY, CDR2 FYNNEI. This CDR3 is 15 amino acids long. V lost 3 bases, J lost 0 bases, and 9 bases lay in between. The DNA for the CDR3 is TGTGCCAGCAGTGAGGACGGCAGCTCCTACAATGAGCAGTTCTTC. Amino acid sequence: CASSEDGSSYNEQFF.

This clone was picked up a small number of times. V usage is TRBV7-9 and J usage is TRBJ2-7; no clear D. There are 14 residues in the CDR3. V was cut by 5 bases and J by 0 bases, with 11 bases left in between. CDR1 SEHNR and CDR2 FQNEAQ come from the germline V gene (reference sequence). For the CDR3, the DNA is TGTGCCAGCAGCCCACCTCGGCCCTCCTACGAGCAGTACTTC. This translates into CASSPPRPSYEQYF.

The rearrangement links TRBV27 to TRBJ1-1; D is unclear. Germline-derived CDR1 and CDR2 are MNHEY and SMNVEV (reference sequence). There are 13 residues in the CDR3. The ends were cut back, 11 bases at V and 0 bases at J, with 13 bases in the middle. For the CDR3, the DNA is TGTGCCTCCGCAGTAGCGGTGAACACTGAAGCTTTCTTT. Amino acids: CASAVAVNTEAFF.

The chain has TRBV11-2 and TRBJ1-5, with TRBD1 matching 9 bases. Trimming removed 0 bases from V and 2 bases from J; junction bases left unmatched: 5. The CDR3 spans 17 residues. Germline V CDR1 and CDR2: SGHAT, FQNNGV. The CDR3 loop is CASSLEQGAHGNQPQHF. CDR3 nucleotides: TGTGCCAGCAGCTTAGAACAGGGGGCGCACGGCAATCAGCCCCAGCATTTT.

The V gene is TRBV27, the J gene TRBJ1-5; D possibly corresponds to TRBD1 (6 bases). Trimming removed 6 bases at V and 7 bases at J, with 13 bases between. CDR1 is MNHEY, CDR2 SMNVEV, per germline (reference sequence). This CDR3 comprises 13 residues. CDR3 sequence (DNA): TGTGCCAGCAGAGGGGGGTTAGGACAGCCCCAGCATTTT. This encodes CASRGGLGQPQHF.

The V and J genes are TRBV21-1 and TRBJ2-7; the DNA was not used to check the table's D call, TRBD1. TRBV21-1 is described as a pseudogene. The CDR3 is made up of 17 amino acids. The CDR3 here is CASSKKPLTGVHYEQYV. Here the CDR3 DNA reads TGTGCCAGCAGCAAAAAGCCCCTGACAGGGGTCCACTACGAGCAGTACGTC.

V gene TRBV6-4 combines with J gene TRBJ2-3, with 13 bases fitting TRBD2. CDR3 length: 16 amino acids. Unmatched junction bases numbered 6, after V lost 4 bases and J lost 5 bases. Germline CDR1 and CDR2: MRHNA and SNTAGT. The CDR3 DNA reads as TGTGCCAGCAGTGTCACCGGGACTAGCGGGATAGATACGCAGTATTTT. This gives the protein CASSVTGTSGIDTQYF.

This clone was detected only a few times. J is TRBJ1-1 and V is TRBV7-8; D is unclear. Germline lookup yields CDR1 SGHVS and CDR2 FQNEAQ. The CDR3 is 14 amino acids. The V end lost 2 bases, the J end lost 4 bases, and 11 bases lay between the germline ends. CDR3 protein: CASSLIPLTTEAFF. The CDR3 coding sequence is TGTGCCAGCAGCTTAATACCCCTTACCACTGAAGCTTTCTTT.

In this sample, this clone turned up a few times. This sequence joins TRBV6-5 and TRBJ2-1, with a weak D call TRBD2 (6 bases). Germline loops: CDR1 MNHEY, CDR2 SVGAGI. The V end lost 8 bases, the J end lost 7 bases, and 18 bases lay between the germline ends. This CDR3 region has 14 residues. This CDR3 reads CASRRGPAGNEQFF. The CDR3, as DNA: TGTGCCAGCCGGAGAGGCCCCGCGGGGAATGAGCAGTTCTTC.